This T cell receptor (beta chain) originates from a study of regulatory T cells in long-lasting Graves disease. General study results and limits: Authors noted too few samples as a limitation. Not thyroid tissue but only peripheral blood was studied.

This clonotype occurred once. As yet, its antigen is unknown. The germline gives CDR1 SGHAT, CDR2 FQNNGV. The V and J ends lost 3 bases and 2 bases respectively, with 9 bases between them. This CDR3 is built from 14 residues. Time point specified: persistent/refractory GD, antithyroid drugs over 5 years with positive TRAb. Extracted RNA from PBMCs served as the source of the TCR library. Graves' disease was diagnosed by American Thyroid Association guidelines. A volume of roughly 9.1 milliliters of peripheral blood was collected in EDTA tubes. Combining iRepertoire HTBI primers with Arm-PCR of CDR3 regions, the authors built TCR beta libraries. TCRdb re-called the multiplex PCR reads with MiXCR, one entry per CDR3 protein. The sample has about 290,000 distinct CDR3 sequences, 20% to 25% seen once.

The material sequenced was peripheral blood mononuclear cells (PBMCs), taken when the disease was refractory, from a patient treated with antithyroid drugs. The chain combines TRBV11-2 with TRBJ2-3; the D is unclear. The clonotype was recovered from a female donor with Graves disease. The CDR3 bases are TGTGCCAGCAGCTTTGTTCCGAACACAGATACGCAGTATTTT. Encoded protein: CASSFVPNTDTQYF. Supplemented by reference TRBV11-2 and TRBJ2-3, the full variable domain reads EAGVAQSPRYKIIEKRQSVAFWCNPISGHATLYWYQQILGQGPKLLIQFQNNGVVDDSQLPKDRFSAERLKGVDSTLKIQPAKLEDSAVYLCASSFVPNTDTQYFGPGTRLTVL.